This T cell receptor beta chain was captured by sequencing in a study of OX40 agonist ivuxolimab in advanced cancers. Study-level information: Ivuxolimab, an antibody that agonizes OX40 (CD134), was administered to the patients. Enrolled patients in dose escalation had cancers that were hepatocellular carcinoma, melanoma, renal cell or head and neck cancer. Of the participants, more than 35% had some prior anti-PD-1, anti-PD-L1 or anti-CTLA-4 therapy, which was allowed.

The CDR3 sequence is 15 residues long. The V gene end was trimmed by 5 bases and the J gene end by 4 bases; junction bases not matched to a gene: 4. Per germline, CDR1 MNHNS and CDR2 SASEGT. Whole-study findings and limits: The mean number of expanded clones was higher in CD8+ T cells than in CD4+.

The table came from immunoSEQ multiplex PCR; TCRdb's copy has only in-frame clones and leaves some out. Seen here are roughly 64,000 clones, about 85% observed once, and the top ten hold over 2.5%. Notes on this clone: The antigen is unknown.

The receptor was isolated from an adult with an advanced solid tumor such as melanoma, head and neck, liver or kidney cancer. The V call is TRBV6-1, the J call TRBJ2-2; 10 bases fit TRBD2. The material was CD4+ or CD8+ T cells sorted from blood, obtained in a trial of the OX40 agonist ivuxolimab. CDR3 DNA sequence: TGTGCCAGCAGTTTAGCGGGAGGCAGCACCGGGGAGCTGTTTTTT. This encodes CASSLAGGSTGELFF.